The present entry profiles one TCR beta chain with its context. Germline lookup yields CDR1 SGHRS and CDR2 YFSETQ. V lost 4 bases, J lost 5 bases, and 6 bases stayed unmatched. CDR3 length equals 14 residues. Researchers barred patients who had uncontrolled infection, other autoimmune disease, pregnancy or lactation. This sample stems from a study of T cells in Graves' hyperthyroidism and ophthalmopathy. RNA transcripts gave rise to amplified TCR beta CDR3 regions. Carried out on the TCR CDR3, a first-round RT-PCR used the HTBI primer set. One entry per CDR3 protein, called by TCRdb with MiXCR from the multiplex PCR reads. The sample shows 500,000 to 650,000 distinct CDR3 sequences, approximately 15% of them seen only once.

The V call is TRBV5-1, the J call TRBJ2-5; 9 bases line up with TRBD1. Sequenced sample: blood. The receptor comes from a woman between 40 and 50 years old with Graves' hyperthyroidism. The CDR3 nucleotides are TGCGCCAGCAGCGCCGACAGGGGGAGTGAGACCCAGTACTTC. Translating gives CASSADRGSETQYF.